The rows below give T cell receptor beta chains drawn from one sample of a study of T cells in localized non-small cell lung cancer. Assay: immunoSEQ multiplex PCR; the TCRdb copy retains only in-frame clones and omits some. The sample lists about 27,000 clones; around 91% were seen once. Sequences were derived from peripheral blood, sampled before any cancer treatment. The receptors here all came from a woman aged 35 to 75 with stage I lung adenocarcinoma. CDR3s include the opening cysteine and the closing phenylalanine or tryptophan. A D gene is named only where the DNA matches it firmly. Not all rows give a size; the values are once, few, many and, for expanded clones, a class.

j_call,clone_size,d_call,cdr3_length,v_call,cdr3_aa,cdr3_nt
TRBJ1-5,NA,TRBD1,15,TRBV19,CASSTRQGPPRPQHF,TGTGCCAGTAGTACAAGACAGGGTCCCCCTCGGCCCCAGCATTTT
TRBJ1-2,NA,NA,13,TRBV29-1,CSVEDDEGGGYTF,TGCAGCGTTGAAGATGACGAAGGCGGAGGCTACACCTTC
TRBJ2-2,NA,NA,17,TRBV10-1,CASSLLRGPTNTGELFF,TGCGCCAGCAGCCTCTTGCGGGGGCCGACGAACACCGGGGAGCTGTTTTTT
TRBJ2-2,NA,NA,18,TRBV28,CASSFLGASGGGTGELFF,TGTGCCAGCAGTTTTCTCGGCGCCAGCGGAGGAGGCACCGGGGAGCTGTTTTTT
TRBJ1-3,NA,NA,13,TRBV5-5,CASSFNSGNTIYF,TGTGCCAGCAGCTTTAACTCTGGAAACACCATATATTTT
TRBJ1-2,once,NA,14,TRBV11-2,CASSLLTASSGYTF,TGTGCCAGCAGCTTACTGACAGCTTCCTCCGGCTACACCTTC
TRBJ2-1,NA,TRBD2,16,TRBV19,CASSASGRPTYNEQFF,TGTGCCAGTAGTGCGAGCGGGAGGCCAACCTACAATGAGCAGTTCTTC
TRBJ2-3,NA,NA,14,TRBV6-1,CASSATGRGDTQYF,TGTGCCAGCAGCGCGACAGGGCGGGGAGATACGCAGTATTTT
TRBJ2-7,NA,NA,12,TRBV7-2,CASSLTAYEQYF,TGTGCCAGCAGCTTAACCGCCTACGAGCAGTACTTC
TRBJ2-5,NA,TRBD1,16,TRBV13,CASSWRTGKERETQYF,TGTGCCAGCAGCTGGCGGACAGGAAAGGAGCGGGAGACCCAGTACTTC
TRBJ1-1,NA,TRBD1,13,TRBV6-1,CASRRQGNTEAFF,TGTGCCAGCCGGCGACAGGGGAACACTGAAGCTTTCTTT
TRBJ1-1,NA,NA,15,TRBV7-2,CASSIRGGPNTEAFF,TGTGCCAGCAGCATTAGGGGGGGTCCGAACACTGAAGCTTTCTTT
TRBJ1-5,few,NA,13,TRBV6-1,CASSEGLNQPQHF,TGTGCCAGCAGTGAGGGCCTCAATCAGCCCCAGCATTTT
TRBJ2-4,NA,TRBD1,13,TRBV6-6,CASTETGDGIQYF,TGTGCCAGCACCGAAACAGGGGATGGCATTCAGTACTTC
TRBJ2-1,NA,TRBD2,14,TRBV11-3,CASSPARNSGEQFF,TGTGCCAGCAGCCCCGCCCGGAATAGCGGGGAGCAGTTCTTC
TRBJ1-5,NA,NA,14,TRBV19,CASSIRIPNQPQHF,TGTGCCAGTAGTATTAGGATCCCAAATCAGCCCCAGCATTTT
TRBJ1-5,NA,TRBD1,15,TRBV27,CASSWGQGRGEPQHF,TGTGCCAGCAGTTGGGGACAGGGCCGAGGGGAGCCCCAGCATTTT
TRBJ2-2,NA,NA,16,TRBV5-1,CASSLASGPNTGELFF,TGCGCCAGCAGCTTGGCCTCCGGACCGAACACCGGGGAGCTGTTTTTT
TRBJ1-1,NA,NA,14,TRBV7-9,CASSLARQNTEAFF,TGTGCCAGCAGCCTGGCCCGCCAAAACACTGAAGCTTTCTTT